These 15 T cell receptor beta chains came from one sample sequenced in a study of regulatory dendritic cells for organ transplantation. Sorted T cells were CFSE-labeled and cultured four to five days with allogeneic regulatory or mature dendritic cells at 1:10. No cognate antigen is known for these TCRs. Measured with immunoSEQ multiplex PCR; TCRdb has only the in-frame clones, and not every one. There are about 21,000 clones in the sample; 85% occur only once, and about 0.25% lies in the top ten. The sequenced material came from naive CD4+ T cells from blood cultured with dendritic cells. The subset here: CD45RA+ naive T cells. These TCRs come from a human donor in good health.

The rearrangement joins TRBV7-6 to TRBJ2-5, with 16 bases matching TRBD2. In germline, CDR1 is SGHVS, CDR2 FNYEAQ. This CDR3 contains 17 residues. The J segment lost 0 bases and the V segment lost 6 bases, leaving 4 bases of the junction unmatched. Here the CDR3 DNA reads TGTGCCAGCAGTTCGGGACTAGCGGGGGGGTACCAAGAGACCCAGTACTTC. It encodes CASSSGLAGGYQETQYF.

The chain uses TRBV7-2 and TRBJ2-2; TRBD2 matches at 10 bases. This CDR3 contains 16 residues. Germline V lookup: CDR1 SGHTA, CDR2 FQGNSA. The J segment lost 3 bases and the V segment lost 6 bases, leaving 7 bases of the junction unmatched. This CDR3 reads CASSRRTSGDTGELFF. CDR3 bases: TGTGCCAGCAGTCGCCGGACTAGCGGAGACACCGGGGAGCTGTTTTTT.

V and J are TRBV23-1 and TRBJ2-5; perhaps D is TRBD1 or TRBD2 (5 bases each). TRBV23-1 is labeled an ORF, and its function is uncertain. This CDR3 is built from 18 residues. Trimming removed 7 bases at V and 5 bases at J, with 29 bases between. Here the CDR3 reads CASNTGAIDLLDRETQYF. The CDR3 DNA reads TGCGCCAGCAACACCGGGGCCATAGACCTGCTCGATAGGGAGACCCAGTACTTC.

The V and J genes are TRBV7-3 and TRBJ2-7; TRBD2 matches at 8 bases. V dropped 4 bases and J dropped 2; count of bases not matched to a gene: 4. The CDR3 totals 14 residues. The germline gives CDR1 SGHTA, CDR2 FQGTGA. CDR3 sequence reads: CASSSGGGPYEQYF. The CDR3, as DNA: TGTGCCAGCAGCTCTGGCGGGGGGCCCTACGAGCAGTACTTC.

This clone was detected only a few times. V is TRBV6-1 and J is TRBJ2-3; TRBD1 matches at 10 bases. The germline gives CDR1 MNHNS, CDR2 SASEGT. The length of the CDR3 is 14 residues. V lost 6 bases and J lost 2; bases outside the gene matches: 2. This chain's CDR3 is CASRGQGTTDTQYF. The CDR3 region has the DNA TGTGCCAGCAGGGGACAGGGGACCACAGATACGCAGTATTTT.

The chain couples TRBV14 to TRBJ2-5; 7 bases align to TRBD2. The CDR3 is 14 amino acids. The germline V gene has CDR1 SGHDN and CDR2 FVKESK. V dropped 4 bases and J dropped 5; count of bases not matched to a gene: 7. The CDR3 coding sequence is TGTGCCAGCAGCCGAGGCGGGGGTAGGGAGACCCAGTACTTC. It codes for CASSRGGGRETQYF.

V usage is TRBV7-9 and J usage is TRBJ2-3; possible D gene TRBD2, 5 bases. The CDR3 covers 17 residues. V was trimmed by 3 bases and J by 2 bases, leaving 18 bases between them. Germline V gene lookup returns CDR1 SEHNR and CDR2 FQNEAQ (reference sequence). CDR3 region: CASSFEEVGFYTDTQYF. The CDR3 bases are TGTGCCAGCAGCTTTGAGGAGGTGGGGTTTTACACAGATACGCAGTATTTT.

This clone was detected only once. The chain is built from TRBV6-5 and TRBJ2-1; tentatively, D is TRBD1 (6 bases). This CDR3 has 16 residues. Germline V lookup: CDR1 MNHEY, CDR2 SVGAGI. The V end was cut by 2 bases, the J end by 7 bases, with 18 bases between. This CDR3 is CASSYTRGRGGNEQFF. CDR3 DNA sequence: TGTGCCAGCAGTTACACGCGCGGCAGGGGCGGGAATGAGCAGTTCTTC.

This clone appeared once. V is TRBV11-1 and J is TRBJ1-2; TRBD1 matches 7 bases. Germline V CDR1 and CDR2: SGHAT, FQDESV (reference sequence). The CDR3 consists of 13 residues. V gave up 5 bases and J gave up 7 bases; unmatched junction bases: 7. CDR3 sequence reads: CASSRPGQFGYTF. The CDR3 nucleotides are TGTGCCAGCAGCCGGCCGGGACAGTTTGGCTACACCTTC.

To note about this clone: The junction and the germline gene differ at one end; a read error may be behind it. The V call is TRBV7-7, the J call TRBJ2-6; possible D gene TRBD1, 5 bases. This CDR3 region has 17 residues. Germline V lookup: CDR1 SSHAT, CDR2 FNYEAQ (reference sequence). This CDR3 reads CASSLAPTGSGANVLTF. CDR3 sequence (DNA): TGTGCTAGCAGCTTAGCCCCAACAGGTTCCGGGGCCAACGTCCTGACTTTC.

This clone was detected once. This chain connects TRBV18 to TRBJ1-1, with D hard to call. This CDR3 is built from 13 residues. V was pared by 6 bases and J by 1 base, with 9 bases between. Germline V gene lookup returns CDR1 KGHSH and CDR2 LQKENI. The DNA of the CDR3 is TGTGCCAGCTCGTTAGACGGGAACACTGAAGCTTTCTTT. Amino acid sequence: CASSLDGNTEAFF.

This chain links TRBV2 with TRBJ1-1; a weak D match, TRBD1 (5 bases). V lost 6 bases to trimming and J lost 5 bases, with 16 bases between them. Germline V gives CDR1 SNHLY, CDR2 FYNNEI. The CDR3 runs 14 residues. The CDR3 reads CASSAMLRGTEAFF. In DNA, the CDR3 is TGTGCCAGCAGCGCTATGCTACGGGGGACTGAAGCTTTCTTT. Complete variable domain (other parts from reference TRBV2 and TRBJ1-1): EPEVTQTPSHQVTQMGQEVILRCVPISNHLYFYWYRQILGQKVEFLVSFYNNEISEKSEIFDDQFSVERPDGSNFTLKIRSTKLEDSAMYFCASSAMLRGTEAFFGQGTRLTVV.

This clone has just a few counts. The V call is TRBV7-2, the J call TRBJ1-1; possible D gene TRBD1, 5 bases. V lost 1 base and J lost 9, with 12 bases in between. The CDR3 contains 13 residues. Germline V gene lookup returns CDR1 SGHTA and CDR2 FQGNSA. The CDR3 DNA reads as TGTGCCAGCAGCTTAGGTCAGGGAACGAAAGCTTTCTTT. As protein: CASSLGQGTKAFF.

A single count supports this clone. The V and J genes are TRBV29-1 and TRBJ2-2, with 7 bases that match TRBD2. The CDR3 totals 14 residues. Germline V gene sequence: CDR1 SQVTM, CDR2 ANQGSEA. V shed 4 bases and J 2 bases; nucleotides not matched to a gene: 4. In DNA form, the CDR3 reads TGCAGCGTTGGGCTAGCGGCCAACACCGGGGAGCTGTTTTTT. Encoded protein: CSVGLAANTGELFF.

This chain uses TRBV5-4 with TRBJ2-7; 8 nucleotides agree with TRBD1. This CDR3 has 14 residues. CDR1 SGHNT and CDR2 YYREEE come from the germline V gene (reference sequence). The V segment lost 4 bases and the J segment 3 bases; nucleotides outside the gene matches: 6. The CDR3 nucleotides are TGTGCCAGCAGCGGCGGGACAGGTTTCTACGAGCAGTACTTC. Translating it yields CASSGGTGFYEQYF.